One and the same sample provided the 24 T cell receptor beta chains below, sequenced in a study of a mutant IDH1 vaccine in newly diagnosed glioma. Their antigen targets remain unknown. Time point: week 35, safety follow-up. In every dose of vaccine, 300 ug of mutant IDH1 20-mer peptide was given alongside topical imiquimod. The data were produced by immunoSEQ multiplex PCR, yet TCRdb's version contains in-frame clones alone and is incomplete. The sample records tens of thousands of clones, roughly 83% being singletons. Sequencing used PBMCs, obtained from a glioma patient whose treatment included an IDH1 peptide vaccine. The receptors originated from a woman in her forties or fifties with glioma.

The V call is TRBV5-4, the J call TRBJ1-2, with D tentatively TRBD1 (5 bases). CDR1 SGHNT and CDR2 YYREEE come from the germline V gene (reference sequence). V shed 0 bases and J shed 8 bases, with 14 bases lying between them. This CDR3 is built from 14 residues. The CDR3, as DNA: TGTGCCAGCAGCTTGGGCAGGGTTGGAGACGGCTACACCTTC. This codes for CASSLGRVGDGYTF. The variable domain in full, completed from reference TRBV5-4 and TRBJ1-2, reads ETGVTQSPTHLIKTRGQQVTLRCSSQSGHNTVSWYQQALGQGPQFIFQYYREEENGRGNFPPRFSGLQFPNYSSELNVNALELDDSALYLCASSLGRVGDGYTFGSGTRLTVV.

The rearrangement uses TRBV6-5 and TRBJ2-2; 13 bases fit TRBD2. CDR1 is MNHEY, CDR2 SVGAGI, per germline. V lost 2 bases and J lost 6; bases outside the gene matches: 3. The CDR3 contains 16 residues. CDR3 sequence: CASSYQGLAGSGELFF. CDR3 DNA sequence: TGTGCCAGCAGTTACCAGGGACTAGCGGGATCCGGGGAGCTGTTTTTT.

The chain employs TRBV27 and TRBJ2-7, with D perhaps TRBD2 (6 bases). Germline lookup yields CDR1 MNHEY and CDR2 SMNVEV (reference sequence). The V and J ends lost 6 bases and 2 bases respectively, with 14 bases between them. The length of the CDR3 is 14 residues. The CDR3 sequence is CASRGGLATYEQYF. The CDR3 bases are TGTGCCAGCAGGGGGGGACTTGCCACCTACGAGCAGTACTTC.

The chain couples TRBV9 to TRBJ2-5; a weak D match, TRBD1 (5 bases). Germline V gives CDR1 SGDLS, CDR2 YYNGEE. Trimming cost V 3 bases and J 1 base, with 7 bases left between them. The CDR3 totals 13 residues. Written as DNA, the CDR3 is TGTGCCAGCAGCGCGACAGCCCAAGAGACCCAGTACTTC. Protein product: CASSATAQETQYF.

The rearrangement joins TRBV5-4 to TRBJ1-1; no reliable D call. The germline V and J ends were trimmed by 0 bases and 3 bases, with 3 bases remaining between them. The germline V gene encodes CDR1 SGHNT and CDR2 YYREEE (reference sequence). The CDR3 spans 12 residues. Here the CDR3 reads CASSLGYTEAFF. CDR3 nucleotide sequence: TGTGCCAGCAGCTTGGGCTACACTGAAGCTTTCTTT.

This clone appeared a few times. The gene calls are TRBV4-1 and TRBJ1-4, with TRBD1 identical over 11 bases. V dropped 0 bases and J dropped 5; count of bases not matched to a gene: 2. Germline V gene sequence: CDR1 MGHRA, CDR2 YSYEKL. There are 16 residues in the CDR3. The CDR3 sequence: CASSQDRTGGNEKLFF. In DNA, the CDR3 is TGCGCCAGCAGCCAAGACAGGACAGGGGGCAATGAAAAACTGTTTTTT.

The chain combines TRBV25-1 with TRBJ1-2; tentatively, D is TRBD1 (6 bases). V lost 6 bases and J 8 bases, leaving 13 bases between the germline ends. In germline, CDR1 is MGHDK, CDR2 SYGVNS. There are 12 residues in the CDR3. The CDR3 nucleotides are TGTGCCAGCAGCACAGGGTTGCGGGGCTACACCTTC. This encodes CASSTGLRGYTF.

The chain has TRBV7-2 and TRBJ1-3; 9 bases line up with TRBD1. The CDR3 loop spans 18 amino acids. In germline, CDR1 is SGHTA, CDR2 FQGNSA. The V segment lost 0 bases and the J segment 0 bases; nucleotides outside the gene matches: 6. This CDR3 reads CASSLAPGTGISGNTIYF. The CDR3 DNA sequence: TGTGCCAGCAGCTTAGCGCCGGGGACAGGGATCTCTGGAAACACCATATATTTT. The variable domain in full, completed from reference TRBV7-2 and TRBJ1-3, reads GAGVSQSPSNKVTEKGKDVELRCDPISGHTALYWYRQSLGQGLEFLIYFQGNSAPDKSGLPSDRFSAERTGGSVSTLTIQRTQQEDSAVYLCASSLAPGTGISGNTIYFGEGSWLTVV.

The chain is built from TRBV5-1 and TRBJ1-4; tentative D call: TRBD1 (6 bases). This CDR3 region has 14 residues. Germline lookup yields CDR1 SGHRS and CDR2 YFSETQ. V gave up 2 bases and J gave up 6 bases, with 11 bases separating them. In DNA, the CDR3 is TGCGCCAGCAGCTTCGGGGGGCAGCATGAAAAACTGTTTTTT. Translated, it gives CASSFGGQHEKLFF.

The rearrangement joins TRBV5-1 to TRBJ2-2; the D is unclear. Germline-derived CDR1 and CDR2 are SGHRS and YFSETQ. The CDR3 is 15 residues long. V was shortened by 0 bases and J by 1 base, with 7 bases between the two germline ends. The CDR3 DNA reads as TGCGCCAGCAGCTTGGAACAGCGGAACACCGGGGAGCTGTTTTTT. Protein: CASSLEQRNTGELFF.

The J gene is TRBJ1-5, the V gene TRBV2; the D is unclear. The CDR3 consists of 16 residues. Looked up from germline, CDR1 is SNHLY and CDR2 is FYNNEI. The V gene lost 4 bases and the J gene lost 4 bases, with 17 bases spanning the gap. CDR3 in DNA: TGTGCCAGCAGTGGTGAAGCGCGGGCCAGGAATCAGCCCCAGCATTTT. Protein product: CASSGEARARNQPQHF.

J is TRBJ2-2 and V is TRBV5-6; possible D gene TRBD2, 6 bases. Germline V gene sequence: CDR1 SGHDT, CDR2 YYEEEE. This CDR3 is built from 16 residues. The V and J ends lost 1 base and 5 bases respectively, with 15 bases between them. The CDR3 bases are TGTGCCAGCAGCTTGTTTAGTTTCGGGGGAACCGGGGAGCTGTTTTTT. The encoded protein is CASSLFSFGGTGELFF. Variable domain in full (rest from reference TRBV5-6 and TRBJ2-2): DAGVTQSPTHLIKTRGQQVTLRCSPKSGHDTVSWYQQALGQGPQFIFQYYEEEERQRGNFPDRFSGHQFPNYSSELNVNALLLGDSALYLCASSLFSFGGTGELFFGEGSRLTVL.

The chain joins TRBV14 to TRBJ2-6, with TRBD1 as a possible D gene (5 bases). The germline V gene has CDR1 SGHDN and CDR2 FVKESK. V was clipped by 2 bases and J by 2 bases, with 7 bases between them. CDR3 size: 15 residues. The CDR3 loop is CASSQTGTGANVLTF. CDR3 DNA: TGTGCCAGCAGCCAAACAGGTACTGGGGCCAACGTCCTGACTTTC.

CDR3: CASEGTGHTDTQYF. CDR3 nucleotide sequence: TGTGCCAGTGAAGGGACAGGACACACAGATACGCAGTATTTT. This rearrangement joins TRBV19 to TRBJ2-3, with 8 positions matching TRBD1. V trimming: 8 bases; J trimming: 2 bases; junction bases outside the gene matches: 6. The CDR3 is 14 residues long. Germline V gene lookup returns CDR1 LNHDA and CDR2 SQIVND (reference sequence).

This chain links TRBV6-1 with TRBJ1-5; D gene unclear. CDR3 size: 13 residues. V shed 6 bases and J shed 0 bases, with 6 bases lying between them. CDR1 and CDR2 from the germline V gene are MNHNS and SASEGT. CDR3 nucleotides: TGTGCCAGCAGCCCCCCTAGCAATCAGCCCCAGCATTTT. Protein: CASSPPSNQPQHF.

About this clone itself: The sample contains more than one DNA sequence encoding this CDR3. V is TRBV11-2 and J is TRBJ2-7; D remains unclear. V was shortened by 4 bases and J by 0 bases, with 1 base between the two germline ends. The CDR3 covers 11 residues. The V gene's germline CDR1 is SGHAT and CDR2 FQNNGV. The CDR3: CASSSSYEQYF. As DNA, the CDR3 is TGTGCCAGCAGCTCCTCCTACGAGCAGTACTTC. Looking up the rest from reference TRBV11-2 and TRBJ2-7 gives the full variable domain: EAGVAQSPRYKIIEKRQSVAFWCNPISGHATLYWYQQILGQGPKLLIQFQNNGVVDDSQLPKDRFSAERLKGVDSTLKIQPAKLEDSAVYLCASSSSYEQYFGPGTRLTVT.

This CDR3 is CASSQTRDSMNIQYF. DNA for the CDR3: TGTGCCAGCTCACAAACCCGGGACAGTATGAACATTCAGTACTTC. This chain uses TRBV18 with TRBJ2-4; 7 bases agree with TRBD1. The CDR3 has 15 residues. After removal of 4 bases from V and 7 bases from J, the junction contained 10 bases not matched to a gene. Germline values: CDR1 KGHSH, CDR2 LQKENI.

The chain uses TRBV4-2 and TRBJ1-4; the D is unclear. With 8 bases removed from V and 0 bases from J, the gap between germline ends came to 10 bases. This CDR3 comprises 14 residues. Germline CDR1 LGHNA, CDR2 YNFKEQ. As DNA, the CDR3 is TGTGCCAGCTCGGCCCGGGCAACTAATGAAAAACTGTTTTTT. This gives the protein CASSARATNEKLFF.

The chain links TRBV13 to TRBJ1-2; 11 bases are a match to TRBD1. Germline V gene data show CDR1 as PRHDT and CDR2 as FYEKMQ (reference sequence). Germline trimming cut 4 bases from V and 3 bases from J; bases unmatched to any gene: 4. The CDR3 has 15 residues. In DNA form, the CDR3 reads TGTGCCAGCAGCTCCCGGGACAGGGGGGACTATGGCTACACCTTC. It is translated as CASSSRDRGDYGYTF.

In this sample, this clone turned up a few times. V is TRBV27 and J is TRBJ1-2; 8 nucleotides agree with TRBD1. V gave up 6 bases and J gave up 2 bases; unmatched junction bases: 14. This CDR3 is 17 amino acids long. CDR1 and CDR2 (germline): MNHEY, SMNVEV (reference sequence). The CDR3 bases are TGTGCCAGCAGGGGCACAGGGGGTAGTCGTGGGAACTATGGCTACACCTTC. This encodes CASRGTGGSRGNYGYTF.

The chain has TRBV9 and TRBJ1-6; D perhaps matches TRBD1 (5 bases). Germline CDR1 is SGDLS and CDR2 is YYNGEE. Trimming left V 2 bases short and J 8 bases short, with 14 bases between. There are 15 residues in the CDR3. The CDR3 DNA is TGTGCCAGCAGCGTCGCGGAGCAGGGTTATTCACCCCTCCACTTT. Its protein product is CASSVAEQGYSPLHF. The variable domain in full, with the rest retrieved from reference TRBV9 and TRBJ1-6, is DSGVTQTPKHLITATGQRVTLRCSPRSGDLSVYWYQQSLDQGLQFLIQYYNGEERAKGNILERFSAQQFPDLHSELNLSSLELGDSALYFCASSVAEQGYSPLHFGNGTRLTVT.

This clone occurred once. This chain links TRBV15 with TRBJ1-2; the D is unclear. CDR1 and CDR2 (germline): LNHNV, YYDKDF (reference sequence). Trimming cost V 0 bases and J 2 bases, with 10 bases left between them. This CDR3 is built from 15 residues. This chain's CDR3 is CATSRDSKGNYGYTF. The CDR3 region has the DNA TGTGCCACCAGCAGAGATAGCAAGGGAAACTATGGCTACACCTTC. The full variable domain, with the rest looked up from reference TRBV15 and TRBJ1-2, is DAMVIQNPRYQVTQFGKPVTLSCSQTLNHNVMYWYQQKSSQAPKLLFHYYDKDFNNEADTPDNFQSRRPNTSFCFLDIRSPGLGDTAMYLCATSRDSKGNYGYTFGSGTRLTVV.

This chain joins TRBV11-3 and TRBJ1-2; D uncertain. From germline, CDR1 is SGHNT and CDR2 YENEEA. With 2 bases removed from V and 0 bases from J, the gap between germline ends came to 4 bases. CDR3 length equals 13 residues. As DNA, the CDR3 is TGTGCCAGCAGCTTACAAACTAACTATGGCTACACCTTC. It yields the protein CASSLQTNYGYTF.

The chain uses TRBV12-5 and TRBJ1-5, with TRBD1 matching over 10 bases. CDR1 and CDR2 (germline): LGHNT, FRNRAP. This CDR3 contains 16 residues. The V and J ends lost 7 bases and 3 bases, in that order; junction bases with no gene match: 9. CDR3 in amino acids: CASVPGQGVSNQPQHF. The CDR3 nucleotides read TGTGCTAGTGTCCCCGGACAGGGGGTATCCAATCAGCCCCAGCATTTT.